This T cell receptor beta chain was identified in a study of response to subunit inactivated influenza vaccine. Trimming cost V 2 bases and J 4 bases, with 14 bases left between them. This CDR3 region has 15 residues. CDR1 MDHEN and CDR2 SYDVKM come from the germline V gene. In the case of this clonotype: What it recognizes is unknown.

TCRdb independently ran MiXCR on the RT-PCR reads; one entry per CDR3 protein. Of under 200,000 distinct CDR3 sequences in the sample, about 10% are singletons; the top ten hold approximately 35%. Findings of the study overall: Only a handful of new T cells, the authors suggested, are recruited with each seasonal influenza vaccination.

Sequencing used CD8+ T cells sorted from PBMCs, obtained around 25 months after vaccination. V and J are TRBV28 and TRBJ2-5, with D unclear. This clonotype originated in a man between 50 and 75 years old who received an inactivated influenza vaccine. In DNA, the CDR3 is TGTGCCAGCAGTTTAACTTCTTTGAGGCGAGAGACCCAGTACTTC. Translating it yields CASSLTSLRRETQYF. Full variable domain (outside the CDR3, taken from reference TRBV28 and TRBJ2-5): DVKVTQSSRYLVKRTGEKVFLECVQDMDHENMFWYRQDPGLGLRLIYFSYDVKMKEKGDIPEGYSVSREKKERFSLILESASTNQTSMYLCASSLTSLRRETQYFGPGTRLLVL.